This T cell receptor (beta chain) was profiled in a study of shared clonotypes between healthy human individuals (dated by TCRdb to the early 2020s). Regarding the study in general: A couple of women and three men aged 18 to 49 years were included in the cohort. Per donor, three plates each were used for CD4 naive and CD4 memory, two for CD8 naive, and one for CD8 memory. Blood TCR repertoires of five healthy adults were deeply sequenced to estimate repertoire size and the extent of clonotype sharing between individuals. To increase sequencing depth and limit assay-specific biases, different laboratories used diverse techniques to prepare libraries and sequence TCR repertoires. Between about 0.94 and 8.9 billion PBMCs per donor were obtained by leukapheresis.

Reading from cysteine to phenylalanine, the CDR3 counts 13 amino acids. Only the CDR3 part of the read is kept: 39 bases, read in frame from the first base. CDR1 SGHRS and CDR2 YFSETQ are derived from the germline V gene. Relative to germline, V is 4 bases shorter and J is 10 bases shorter, with 12 bases between their ends. Paper-wide results and their limitations: Larger estimated clonotype richness was generally found for naive subsets than for memory subsets. About 5% of naive CD4, around 3.5% of naive CD8, around 2.3% of memory CD4, and less than 0.45% of memory CD8 clonotypes were shared across a handful of donors. Sampling was limited to blood, and TCR repertoires in tissue likely differ from TCR repertoires in blood. Even with the large sequencing depth, rarefaction of the sorted-subset datasets indicated that sequencing was incomplete. Because the study included a small number of donors, the genetic and exposure-history diversity represented was limited. Higher generation probabilities were observed for clonotypes shared by all four sorted-subset donors than for non-shared clonotypes. Based on pairwise subsampling, the degree of clonotype sharing among donors was expected to be affected by sequencing depth.

Using the deep immunoSEQ assay, TCR CDR3 regions were amplified from genomic DNA by multiplex PCR. For each cell subset, the extracted genomic DNA was distributed evenly across all wells of several immunoSEQ 96-well plates, and each plate served as one replicate. For sorted subsets, each replicate PCR was loaded with 200 ng genomic DNA, equivalent to about 33,000 T cell genomes. Purified libraries were quantified with a Qubit 3.0 fluorometer, sized on a Bioanalyzer 2100, and re-quantified with the KAPA Library Quantification kit. Each immunoSEQ 96-well plate was sequenced on its own single-read 150-cycle Illumina NextSeq 550 flow cell. The paper's data handling went like this. Because the immunoSEQ output held only junctional sequences and lacked quality scores, the filtering could not match the filtering applied to full-length reads. Sequences were annotated with PyIR, a Python wrapper for IgBLAST v1.9, using IMGT germline references to assign V/J genes and CDR3. Reads were filtered out if the reads had weak V/J assignments (E-value above 1e-6), no CDR3, stop codons, out-of-frame junctions, or ambiguous translated residues. V3J clonotypes were defined as sequences sharing the same inferred V gene, J gene, and CDR3 amino acid sequence. Percentage overlap between repertoires was computed as shared unique clonotypes divided by the size of the smaller repertoire. Three approaches were used to assess repertoire richness: RTK rarefaction, the Chao1 estimator, and Recon v2.1 estimates of unobserved clonotypes. Generation probabilities for all TCRbeta clonotypes obtained by the gDNA method from several donors were computed using OLGA. Sourced from immuneACCESS, this table was stored by TCRdb with only in-frame sequences that have V and J called. A share of the clones is absent; for the studies checked, an unresolved V gene accounts for under half, and the remainder has no known explanation. For V, J and clone size, that table is used; D and trimming come from the DNA. The sample yields some 1 million clones; roughly 80% were counted once. 1.2% to 1.5% of the sample rests with the top ten.

Healthy HIV-negative adults with no recently reported acute infections or vaccinations were included as donors. Every donor was a Caucasian adult living in Nashville, Tennessee, USA. CD4+ T cells were enriched by magnetic negative selection; naive cells were then positively selected on CD45RA, and the negative fraction formed the memory subset. Blood was collected by leukapheresis, and PBMCs were isolated by Ficoll-Histopaque density gradient centrifugation and then cryopreserved in liquid nitrogen vapor phase. Analytical flow cytometry was used to check the purity and quantity of every magnetically sorted T cell population. Genomic DNA was isolated from every sorted fraction and measured by UV absorbance on a Nanodrop 2000c. Remarks on this clone: It lacks a known antigen. The input lacks base qualities; no much larger clone sits a single base away.

The sample comprised memory CD4+ T cells sorted from blood. What the cell subset or site label conveys for this sample: CD45RA-negative fraction. The chain employs TRBV5-1 and TRBJ1-6; the D gene cannot be named for sure. The clonotype comes from a man younger than 35 in good health. The base sequence is TGCGCCAGCAGCCCCACGGTCCCCTCACCCCTCCACTTT. Its translation reads: CASSPTVPSPLHF. With the rest looked up from the reference TRBV5-1 and TRBJ1-6 genes rather than sequenced, the full variable domain is KAGVTQTPRYLIKTRGQQVTLSCSPISGHRSVSWYQQTPGQGLQFLFEYFSETQRNKGNFPGRFSGRQFSNSRSEMNVSTLELGDSALYLCASSPTVPSPLHFGNGTRLTVT.